This T cell receptor beta chain was sequenced in a study of blood T cell repertoires in COVID-19. Study summary: Both acute and convalescent COVID-19 samples were obtained from the United States, Italy and Spain. The analysed material was cDNA or gDNA that came from T cells, B-cell-depleted T cells, or PBMCs.

The authors' processing: Amplified reference gene primers provided the basis for estimating nucleated cell counts. Produced via immunoSEQ multiplex PCR; TCRdb's table is partial and in-frame only. V and J calls and clone size are copied from that table; D and trimming were computed from the DNA. The table includes around 300,000 clones, around nine tenths detected once. The CDR3 has 16 amino acids. Germline CDR1 MGHRA, CDR2 YSYEKL. The ends were cut back, 0 bases at V and 3 bases at J, with 15 bases in the middle. The TCR originated in a woman aged 40 to 49 who had recovered from COVID-19. Sequencing used peripheral blood. The chain has TRBV4-1 and TRBJ2-7; D remains unclear. This chain's CDR3 is CASSQDEQTRYYEQYF. CDR3 DNA sequence: TGCGCCAGCAGCCAAGACGAACAGACAAGGTACTACGAGCAGTACTTC.